The clone carrying this TCR beta chain appeared a single time. Per germline, CDR1 MNHNY and CDR2 SVGAGI (reference sequence). Trimming took off 7 bases at V and 1 base at J, with 5 bases between the two ends. This CDR3 spans 12 amino acids. TCRdb's table, derived via immunoSEQ multiplex PCR, lists solely in-frame clones and lacks some. The sample includes about 42,000 clones, around 90% seen only once; the top ten take about 0.4%. This record comes from a study of blood T cell repertoires in COVID-19. Study summary: Sources were T cells, B-cell-depleted T cells, or PBMCs; the material itself was cDNA or gDNA.

The source of this sequence is a human donor in a cohort sampled during active COVID-19. The gene calls are TRBV6-6 and TRBJ1-3; D possibly corresponds to TRBD1 (5 bases). Sequenced material: peripheral blood. CDR3 sequence (DNA): TGTGCCAGCACAGGGTCTGGAAACACCATATATTTT. It encodes CASTGSGNTIYF.